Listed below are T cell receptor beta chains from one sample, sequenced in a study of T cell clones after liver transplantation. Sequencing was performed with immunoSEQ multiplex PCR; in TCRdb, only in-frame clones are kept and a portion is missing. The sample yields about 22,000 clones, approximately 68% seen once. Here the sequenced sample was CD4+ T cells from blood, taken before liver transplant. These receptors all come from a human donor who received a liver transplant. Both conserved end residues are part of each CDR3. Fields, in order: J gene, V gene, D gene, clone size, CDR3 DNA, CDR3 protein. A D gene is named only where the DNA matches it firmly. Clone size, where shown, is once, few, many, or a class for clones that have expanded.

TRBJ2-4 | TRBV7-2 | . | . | TGTGCCAGCAGCCCCAGTTTAGCCAAAAACATTCAGTACTTC | CASSPSLAKNIQYF
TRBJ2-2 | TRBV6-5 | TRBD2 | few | TGTGCCAGCACCCTTGGTCTAGCGGGAACCGGGGAGCTGTTTTTT | CASTLGLAGTGELFF
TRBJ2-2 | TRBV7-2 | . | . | TGTGCCAGCAGCTCAGGACGACTGGGGACCACCGGGGAGCTGTTTTTT | CASSSGRLGTTGELFF
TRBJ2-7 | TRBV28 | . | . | TGTGCCAGCAGTTCATCAGGGACCGACTCCTACGAGCAGTACTTC | CASSSSGTDSYEQYF
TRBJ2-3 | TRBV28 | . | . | TGTGCCAGCAGTGAAGGGTCCGGGATCGGGACAGATACGCAGTATTTT | CASSEGSGIGTDTQYF
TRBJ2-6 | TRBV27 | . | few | TGTGCCAGCAGTTTCGGACAGTCTGGGGCCAACGTCCTGACTTTC | CASSFGQSGANVLTF
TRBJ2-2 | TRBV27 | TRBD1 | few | TGTGCCAGCAGGCCGGGACAGGGTTCCGGCGGGGAGCTGTTTTTT | CASRPGQGSGGELFF
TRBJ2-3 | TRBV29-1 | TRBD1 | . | TGCAGCGCTCAACCCCGGGACAGGGGCACAGATACGCAGTATTTT | CSAQPRDRGTDTQYF
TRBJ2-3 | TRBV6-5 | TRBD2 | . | TGTGCCAGCATGAAGGCGGGAGATTCGGCAGATACGCAGTATTTT | CASMKAGDSADTQYF
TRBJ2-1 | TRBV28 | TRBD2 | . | TGTGCCAGCAGGTCACCGGGGGGAATTGTTGGGAATGAGCAGTTCTTC | CASRSPGGIVGNEQFF
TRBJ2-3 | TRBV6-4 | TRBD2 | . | TGTGCCAGCAGTGAAATAGCGGGGGACAGCACAGATACGCAGTATTTT | CASSEIAGDSTDTQYF
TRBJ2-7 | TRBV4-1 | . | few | TGCGCCAGCAGCCGCGAAGGGGGGCTCTCCTACGAGCAGTACTTC | CASSREGGLSYEQYF
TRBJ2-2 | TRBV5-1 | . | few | TGCGCCAGCAGCTTGGCGGCGGAGGGCACCGGGGAGCTGTTTTTT | CASSLAAEGTGELFF
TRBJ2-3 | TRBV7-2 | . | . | TGTGCCAGCAGCAGAGGGCAGGGGGGCCCTAGCACAGATACGCAGTATTTT | CASSRGQGGPSTDTQYF
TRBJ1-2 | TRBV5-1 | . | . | TGCGCCAGCAGCCCCGGGGGTAGCTATGGCTACACCTTC | CASSPGGSYGYTF
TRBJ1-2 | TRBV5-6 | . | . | TGTGCCAGCAGCCCTAGGGCATATGGCTACACCTTC | CASSPRAYGYTF
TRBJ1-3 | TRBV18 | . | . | TGTGCCAGCTCAACGGGCTCTGGAAACACCATATATTTT | CASSTGSGNTIYF
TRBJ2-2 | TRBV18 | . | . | TGTGCCAGCTCACTGGACTATTCTTCCGGGGAGCTGTTTTTT | CASSLDYSSGELFF
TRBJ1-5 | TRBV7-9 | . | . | TGTGCCAGCAGCCTCACGGGCAATCAGCCCCAGCATTTT | CASSLTGNQPQHF
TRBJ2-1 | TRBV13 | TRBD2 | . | TGTGCCAGCAGCTTACGCGGGGGCAATGAGCAGTTCTTC | CASSLRGGNEQFF
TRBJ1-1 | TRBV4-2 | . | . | TGTGCCAGCAGCCAGGTACAGGGAGGCACTGAAGCTTTCTTT | CASSQVQGGTEAFF
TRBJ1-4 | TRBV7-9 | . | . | TGTGCCAGCAGTCCAGGGTCTATAGCGGCCTCTGAAAAACTGTTTTTT | CASSPGSIAASEKLFF
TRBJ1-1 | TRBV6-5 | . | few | TGTGCCAGCAGTTACGGGACTGGGACACTATTTCAAGCTTTCTTT | CASSYGTGTLFQAFF
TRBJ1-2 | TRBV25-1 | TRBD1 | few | TGTGCCAGCTCGGACAGGGGCTATGGCTACACCTTC | CASSDRGYGYTF